The rows below give T cell receptor beta chains drawn from one sample of a study of T cell responses to AZD1222 COVID-19 vaccine. This table comes from immunoSEQ multiplex PCR, and its TCRdb copy is limited to in-frame clones, with some not included. Seen here are approximately 100,000 clones, 75% to 90% observed once, and the top ten hold 18%. This specimen consisted of peripheral blood, obtained on day 0 of AZD1222 vaccination. The receptors come from an adult in good health. Both conserved end residues are part of each CDR3. The D gene is left open where the match is weak. Not all rows give a size; the values are once, few, many and, for expanded clones, a class.

j_gene	v_gene	d_gene	abundance	CDR3nt	CDR3aa
TRBJ2-7	TRBV4-1	.	.	TGCGCCAGCAGCCAAGATCCTCCCTACGAGCAGTACTTC	CASSQDPPYEQYF
TRBJ1-1	TRBV10-2	TRBD1	.	TGCGCCATCAGCAGGGACAGCACTGAAGCTTTCTTT	CAISRDSTEAFF
TRBJ1-2	TRBV6-5	TRBD1	.	TGTGCCAGCAGGGGACAGGGTGGTGGCTACACCTTC	CASRGQGGGYTF
TRBJ2-3	TRBV3-1/TRBV3-2	TRBD2	.	TGTGCCAGCAGCCAAATCGGCGGGGGAGACACAGATACGCAGTATTTT	CASSQIGGGDTDTQYF
TRBJ1-1	TRBV30	TRBD1	.	TGTGCCTGGAGGGGTGTGGGACAGGGGTATACCGGCACTGAAGCTTTCTTT	CAWRGVGQGYTGTEAFF
TRBJ2-7	TRBV11-2	TRBD1	.	TGTGCCAGCAGCTTAGATAACAGCCAGGGACAGGGTCCCTACGAGCAGTACTTC	CASSLDNSQGQGPYEQYF
TRBJ2-7	TRBV6-5	TRBD1	.	TGTGCCAGCAGTTACGACAGGGCCTACGAGCAGTACTTC	CASSYDRAYEQYF
TRBJ1-2	TRBV30	.	.	TGTGCCTGGAGTGGCGGGACTGGCGAGTATGGCTACACCTTC	CAWSGGTGEYGYTF
TRBJ1-1	TRBV6-6	.	.	TGTGCCAGCAGCCGAGGGGCGAACACTGAAGCTTTCTTT	CASSRGANTEAFF
TRBJ1-1	TRBV6-5	TRBD1	.	TGTGCCAGCAGTAAACAGACAGGGGGATTGACTGAAGCTTTCTTT	CASSKQTGGLTEAFF
TRBJ2-7	TRBV23-1	.	.	TGCGCCGGCCGCCCAAATTCCGGGGCCCGTAGCTCCTACGAGCAGTACTTC	CAGRPNSGARSSYEQYF
TRBJ2-7	TRBV4-1	TRBD1	.	TGCGCCAGCAGCCAAGTTGGGGACAGGGAATTTTACGAGCAGTACTTC	CASSQVGDREFYEQYF
TRBJ2-3	TRBV24-1	TRBD2	.	TGTGCCACCTCTGCGGGGGCAGATACGCAGTATTTT	CATSAGADTQYF
TRBJ2-7	TRBV30	TRBD1	.	TGTGCCTGGAGTTCAGGGGGCTCCTACGAGCAGTACTTC	CAWSSGGSYEQYF
TRBJ1-2	TRBV18	.	.	TGTGCCAGCTCCACTACGGCAGGGGCCAGGCATGGCTACACCTTC	CASSTTAGARHGYTF
TRBJ1-3	TRBV20-1	TRBD1	.	TGCAGTGCTAGTCCCGGGACAGGGATAAACACCATATATTTT	CSASPGTGINTIYF
TRBJ2-3	TRBV6-5	TRBD2	.	TGTGCCAGCAGTTTCTCTAGCGGGGGGAGCACAGATACGCAGTATTTT	CASSFSSGGSTDTQYF
TRBJ1-1	TRBV18	.	.	TGTGCCAGCTCACCGTGGACAGTGAACACTGAAGCTTTCTTT	CASSPWTVNTEAFF
TRBJ1-5	TRBV3-1/TRBV3-2	.	.	TGTGCCAGCAGCCAAGACCCGGGGAGGGGTCAGCCCCAGCATTTT	CASSQDPGRGQPQHF
TRBJ1-2	TRBV6-5	.	once	TGTGCCAGCATTCCAGACGCGAGCTATGGCTACACCTTC	CASIPDASYGYTF
TRBJ2-7	TRBV7-8	.	.	TGTGCCAGCAGCTTAGAGAGGGGATCCTACGAGCAGTACTTC	CASSLERGSYEQYF
TRBJ2-6	TRBV2	.	.	TGTGCCAGCAGTGAAAGGGGTACTGGGGCCAACGTCCTGACTTTC	CASSERGTGANVLTF
TRBJ2-7	TRBV10-1	TRBD1	.	TGCGCCAGCAGTGAGTCTTCCTTCGGGGACAGGGGGGTCGAGCAGTACTTC	CASSESSFGDRGVEQYF